This T cell receptor beta chain was recovered during a study of blood T cell repertoires in COVID-19. Study summary: The United States, Italy and Spain provided the acute and convalescent COVID-19 samples. PBMCs, B-cell-depleted T cells, or T cells were the source of the cDNA or gDNA that made up the material.

Authors' methods: Amplification with reference gene primers provided the estimates of nucleated cell counts. Clones were read by immunoSEQ multiplex PCR, and TCRdb kept only the in-frame ones, dropping some. V and J calls and clone size are given by that table; D and trimming were obtained from the DNA. Here the sample spans fewer than 120,000 clones, about 90% being singletons. The sequence derives from a human donor in a cohort sampled during active COVID-19. What was sequenced was peripheral blood.

CDR3 loop: CASNPPTSTAKNTEAFF. CDR3 bases: TGTGCCAGCAACCCACCTACTTCGACAGCAAAGAACACTGAAGCTTTCTTT. The chain links TRBV5-6 to TRBJ1-1; D is possibly TRBD1 (5 bases). The CDR3 spans 17 residues. With 6 bases removed from V and 1 base from J, the gap between germline ends came to 22 bases. From germline, CDR1 is SGHDT and CDR2 YYEEEE.